What follows are 21 T cell receptor beta chains derived from one specimen sequenced in a study of shared clonotypes between healthy human individuals. Naive CD8 cells, CD45RO-negative and positively selected for CCR7, excluded terminally differentiated effector memory CD45RA+ cells. The protocol was immunoSEQ multiplex PCR, while the TCRdb copy is restricted to in-frame clones and leaves out a portion. The sample includes about 2 million clones, about 95% of them seen just once. The material sequenced was naive CD8+ T cells sorted from blood. These receptors all stem from a man younger than 35 in good health.

This chain uses TRBV5-8 with TRBJ1-1; no clear D gene. CDR3 length equals 12 residues. Germline CDR1 reads SGHTS; CDR2 reads YDEGEE. The V end was cut by 0 bases, the J end by 4 bases, with 4 bases between. The CDR3 sequence: CASSLVGTEAFF. The CDR3 region has the DNA TGTGCCAGCAGCTTGGTCGGCACTGAAGCTTTCTTT.

This clone was seen a few times. Other nucleotide sequences from this sample produce the same CDR3. The V gene is TRBV5-6, the J gene TRBJ2-7; a weak D match, TRBD2 (5 bases). This CDR3 has 14 amino acids. Germline V CDR1 and CDR2: SGHDT, YYEEEE. V shed 0 bases and J shed 3 bases, with 10 bases lying between them. This CDR3 is CASSLGLASYEQYF. DNA for the CDR3: TGTGCCAGCAGCTTGGGCCTAGCTAGCTACGAGCAGTACTTC. Using reference TRBV5-6 and TRBJ2-7 for the parts outside the CDR3, the full variable domain is DAGVTQSPTHLIKTRGQQVTLRCSPKSGHDTVSWYQQALGQGPQFIFQYYEEEERQRGNFPDRFSGHQFPNYSSELNVNALLLGDSALYLCASSLGLASYEQYFGPGTRLTVT.

The V call is TRBV5-1, the J call TRBJ1-2; the D gene is possibly TRBD1 (5 bases). The CDR3 runs to 15 residues. Germline V gene lookup returns CDR1 SGHRS and CDR2 YFSETQ. Trimming stripped 3 bases from V and 6 bases from J, with 18 bases between. The CDR3 loop is CASSYIWSQEDGYTF. The CDR3 DNA sequence: TGCGCCAGCAGCTACATCTGGTCACAGGAGGATGGCTACACCTTC.

The rearrangement joins TRBV6-4 to TRBJ2-7; D may be TRBD1 (5 bases). The CDR3 sequence is 14 residues long. Germline V gives CDR1 MRHNA, CDR2 SNTAGT. V was cut by 6 bases and J by 0 bases, with 12 bases left in between. The CDR3, as DNA: TGTGCCAGCAGCCCCAGGGATCTCTCCTACGAGCAGTACTTC. It codes for CASSPRDLSYEQYF.

The gene calls are TRBV11-2 and TRBJ2-7; 12 nucleotides agree with TRBD2. The V gene end was trimmed by 5 bases and the J gene end by 4 bases; junction bases not matched to a gene: 6. Germline V gives CDR1 SGHAT, CDR2 FQNNGV. CDR3 length: 15 residues. The CDR3 DNA reads as TGTGCCAGCAGCCCCCCGACTAGCGGGGGATACGAGCAGTACTTC. Translated: CASSPPTSGGYEQYF.

The chain combines TRBV5-6 with TRBJ2-7, with D possibly TRBD2 on 6 matching bases. Trimming removed 0 bases from V and 6 bases from J, with 10 bases in between. Germline V lookup: CDR1 SGHDT, CDR2 YYEEEE. CDR3 length: 13 amino acids. The CDR3 is CASSLAEGLEQYF. The DNA for the CDR3 is TGTGCCAGCAGCTTGGCCGAGGGACTCGAGCAGTACTTC. Combining the CDR3 with reference TRBV5-6 and TRBJ2-7 gives the whole variable domain DAGVTQSPTHLIKTRGQQVTLRCSPKSGHDTVSWYQQALGQGPQFIFQYYEEEERQRGNFPDRFSGHQFPNYSSELNVNALLLGDSALYLCASSLAEGLEQYFGPGTRLTVT.

The V and J genes are TRBV4-3 and TRBJ2-3; TRBD2 matches at 9 bases. The CDR3 runs 18 residues. V was pared by 1 base and J by 4 bases, with 12 bases of the junction left unmatched. Looked up from germline, CDR1 is LGHNA and CDR2 is YSLEER. The CDR3, as DNA: TGCGCCAGCAGCCAAGGGGTAGCGGGAGACTATGGCGCAGATACGCAGTATTTT. This codes for CASSQGVAGDYGADTQYF.

The chain employs TRBV27 and TRBJ2-1; no definite D call. Germline lookup yields CDR1 MNHEY and CDR2 SMNVEV (reference sequence). The CDR3 has 13 amino acids. V was cut by 3 bases and J by 3 bases, with 6 bases left in between. CDR3 protein: CASSFNNYNEQFF. In DNA form, the CDR3 reads TGTGCCAGCAGTTTCAACAACTACAATGAGCAGTTCTTC.

The chain has TRBV5-1 and TRBJ2-2; D is unclear. Germline lookup yields CDR1 SGHRS and CDR2 YFSETQ. This CDR3 is built from 16 residues. With 2 bases removed from V and 5 bases from J, the gap between germline ends came to 16 bases. The CDR3 protein is CASSLPRESPTGELFF. Written as DNA, the CDR3 is TGCGCCAGCAGCTTACCCCGCGAGTCGCCGACCGGGGAGCTGTTTTTT.

The J gene is TRBJ2-7, the V gene TRBV30; 7 positions match TRBD1. CDR1 is GTSNPN and CDR2 is SVGIG in the germline V gene (reference sequence). The CDR3 runs 12 residues. The junction had 10 bases not matched to a gene; V was cut back by 1 base and J by 13 bases. CDR3 region: CAWSAELEGAYF. The CDR3, as DNA: TGTGCCTGGAGTGCGGAACTAGAGGGGGCATACTTC.

The CDR3 reads CASSLDSGVNQPQHF. In DNA form, the CDR3 reads TGCGCCAGCAGCTTGGATTCCGGAGTAAATCAGCCCCAGCATTTT. This chain links TRBV5-1 with TRBJ1-5; D uncertain. CDR3 length: 15 residues. The V gene lost 0 bases and the J gene lost 4 bases, with 11 bases spanning the gap. Germline assignment: CDR1 SGHRS and CDR2 YFSETQ.

V is TRBV6-6 and J is TRBJ2-5; D is undetermined. CDR1 is MNHNY and CDR2 is SVGAGI in the germline V gene (reference sequence). With 0 bases removed from V and 1 base from J, the gap between germline ends came to 6 bases. The CDR3 contains 14 residues. CDR3 region: CASSYSVLQETQYF. The CDR3 bases are TGTGCCAGCAGTTACTCGGTACTCCAAGAGACCCAGTACTTC.

Comment on this clone: Since a much larger clone is just one base distant, this may be a read error. In the same sample, other DNA sequences code for this CDR3. The rearrangement uses TRBV11-3 and TRBJ2-2; D remains unclear. The CDR3 is 14 amino acids. Trimming left V 1 base short and J 1 base short, with 4 bases between. Per germline, CDR1 SGHNT and CDR2 YENEEA. The CDR3 sequence is CASSLGGNTGELFF. The DNA of the CDR3 is TGTGCCAGCAGCTTAGGCGGGAACACCGGGGAGCTGTTTTTT.

This chain joins TRBV19 and TRBJ2-7; D uncertain. Per the germline V gene, CDR1 is LNHDA and CDR2 is SQIVND (reference sequence). Deletions cut 4 bases from V and 1 base from J, with 14 bases between. The CDR3 is made up of 15 amino acids. The CDR3 DNA reads as TGTGCCAGTAGTACCCGGGCTAGATATTCCTACGAGCAGTACTTC. It is translated as CASSTRARYSYEQYF.

A few counts support this clone. The chain recombines TRBV10-1 with TRBJ1-1, with D hard to call. V gave up 3 bases and J gave up 1 base, with 6 bases separating them. This CDR3 comprises 13 residues. Germline values: CDR1 WNHNN, CDR2 SYGVQD (reference sequence). The CDR3 sequence is CASSDPPNTEAFF. CDR3 DNA: TGCGCCAGCAGTGATCCGCCGAACACTGAAGCTTTCTTT.

V usage is TRBV14 and J usage is TRBJ1-4; the D gene is possibly TRBD1 (5 bases). Per germline, CDR1 SGHDN and CDR2 FVKESK. CDR3 size: 17 residues. The V gene lost 1 base and the J gene lost 3 bases, with 15 bases spanning the gap. The DNA for the CDR3 is TGTGCCAGCAGCCAAGGGCCAGGGCTTCTCGCTAATGAAAAACTGTTTTTT. It yields the protein CASSQGPGLLANEKLFF. The full variable domain, with the rest looked up from reference TRBV14 and TRBJ1-4, is EAGVTQFPSHSVIEKGQTVTLRCDPISGHDNLYWYRRVMGKEIKFLLHFVKESKQDESGMPNNRFLAERTGGTYSTLKVQPAELEDSGVYFCASSQGPGLLANEKLFFGSGTQLSVL.

The rearrangement joins TRBV7-3 to TRBJ1-1, with D possibly TRBD1 on 5 matching bases. Trimming took off 0 bases at V and 5 bases at J, with 7 bases between the two ends. The CDR3 runs to 13 residues. Germline V CDR1 and CDR2: SGHTA, FQGTGA. The CDR3 loop reads CASSLTGVTEAFF. The CDR3 DNA follows: TGTGCCAGCAGCTTAACAGGGGTTACTGAAGCTTTCTTT.

The chain has TRBV5-4 and TRBJ1-1; the D is unclear. Germline values: CDR1 SGHNT, CDR2 YYREEE (reference sequence). The CDR3 loop spans 13 amino acids. V was pared by 4 bases and J by 1 base, with 8 bases between. The CDR3 DNA sequence: TGTGCCAGCAGCCTGCCATGGAACACTGAAGCTTTCTTT. This gives the protein CASSLPWNTEAFF. The complete variable domain, with remaining parts taken from reference TRBV5-4 and TRBJ1-1, reads ETGVTQSPTHLIKTRGQQVTLRCSSQSGHNTVSWYQQALGQGPQFIFQYYREEENGRGNFPPRFSGLQFPNYSSELNVNALELDDSALYLCASSLPWNTEAFFGQGTRLTVV.

The V and J genes are TRBV6-5 and TRBJ2-2; no firm D call. V lost 7 bases, J lost 3 bases, and 6 bases lay in between. This CDR3 is built from 12 residues. CDR1 is MNHEY and CDR2 is SVGAGI in the germline V gene. CDR3 loop: CASIGYTGELFF. CDR3 coding DNA: TGTGCCAGCATCGGGTACACCGGGGAGCTGTTTTTT.

Here the CDR3 DNA reads TGTGCCAGCAGCTCCCTTGGTGGGGGCTACGAGCAGTACTTC. This translates into CASSSLGGGYEQYF. This rearrangement joins TRBV7-2 to TRBJ2-7; D may be TRBD1 or TRBD2 (5 bases each). Trimming removed 4 bases from V and 3 bases from J, with 13 bases in between. The germline V gene encodes CDR1 SGHTA and CDR2 FQGNSA. The CDR3 is made up of 14 amino acids. The variable domain in full, completed from reference TRBV7-2 and TRBJ2-7, reads GAGVSQSPSNKVTEKGKDVELRCDPISGHTALYWYRQSLGQGLEFLIYFQGNSAPDKSGLPSDRFSAERTGGSVSTLTIQRTQQEDSAVYLCASSSLGGGYEQYFGPGTRLTVT.

The CDR3 sequence: CASSQDRAGGSTDTQYF. CDR3 in DNA: TGCGCCAGCAGCCAAGATAGGGCGGGAGGGAGCACAGATACGCAGTATTTT. The chain joins TRBV4-3 to TRBJ2-3, with 9 bases aligning to TRBD2. This CDR3 has 17 residues. The V gene end was trimmed by 0 bases and the J gene end by 0 bases; junction bases not matched to a gene: 4. The V gene's germline CDR1 is LGHNA and CDR2 YSLEER.